The 25 T cell receptor beta chains below all came from one sample that was sequenced in a study of T cells in Graves' hyperthyroidism and ophthalmopathy. RNA transcripts yielded amplified TCR beta CDR3 regions. First-round RT-PCR targeting the TCR CDR3 was performed with the HTBI primer set. TCRdb redid the calling of the multiplex PCR reads with MiXCR, one entry per CDR3 protein. In the table there are about 400,000 distinct CDR3 sequences, more than 13% of which are singletons. The sequenced material came from blood. The source of these receptors is a man aged 50 to 59 with Graves' ophthalmopathy.

V usage is TRBV4-1 and J usage is TRBJ2-6; D assignment may be TRBD1 or TRBD2 (6 bases each). V was trimmed by 4 bases and J by 2 bases, leaving 9 bases between them. CDR1 is MGHRA and CDR2 is YSYEKL in the germline V gene. The CDR3 consists of 15 residues. The CDR3 region has the DNA TGCGCCAGCAGCCCGGGGGCACCTGGGGCCAACGTCCTGACTTTC. This codes for CASSPGAPGANVLTF.

This clonotype was seen at least ten times. The V call is TRBV5-1, the J call TRBJ1-2; D is undetermined. Trimming left V 1 base short and J 8 bases short, with 12 bases between. Germline CDR1 and CDR2: SGHRS and YFSETQ. CDR3 length equals 13 residues. The CDR3 nucleotides are TGCGCCAGCAGCTTGCACCCGGGAGAGGGCTACACCTTC. Translating gives CASSLHPGEGYTF. Variable domain in full (rest from reference TRBV5-1 and TRBJ1-2): KAGVTQTPRYLIKTRGQQVTLSCSPISGHRSVSWYQQTPGQGLQFLFEYFSETQRNKGNFPGRFSGRQFSNSRSEMNVSTLELGDSALYLCASSLHPGEGYTFGSGTRLTVV.

This clonotype was observed once. This chain uses TRBV2 with TRBJ2-5; 11 bases map to TRBD1. The germline V gene encodes CDR1 SNHLY and CDR2 FYNNEI. The CDR3 spans 15 residues. Trimming at V came to 5 bases and at J to 5 bases, leaving 7 bases not matched to a gene. The CDR3 DNA reads as TGTGCCAGCAGTACCGGGACAGGGGGTATTGAGACCCAGTACTTC. As protein: CASSTGTGGIETQYF.

The CDR3: CASSSTPVTISGANVLTF. The CDR3 region has the DNA TGTGCCAGCTCATCCACACCAGTTACAATCTCTGGGGCCAACGTCCTGACTTTC. The chain couples TRBV18 to TRBJ2-6; no reliable D call. Germline loops: CDR1 KGHSH, CDR2 LQKENI. V lost 5 bases and J 0 bases, leaving 17 bases between the germline ends. The CDR3 runs to 18 residues.

This clonotype was recorded a few times. V is TRBV5-1 and J is TRBJ2-5; D is unclear. In germline, CDR1 is SGHRS, CDR2 YFSETQ. V lost 0 bases to trimming and J lost 4 bases, with 13 bases between them. This CDR3 is 15 amino acids long. CDR3 region: CASSLAGWARETQYF. CDR3 nucleotides: TGCGCCAGCAGCTTGGCGGGTTGGGCGAGAGAGACCCAGTACTTC. Drawing the rest from reference TRBV5-1 and TRBJ2-5, the complete variable domain is KAGVTQTPRYLIKTRGQQVTLSCSPISGHRSVSWYQQTPGQGLQFLFEYFSETQRNKGNFPGRFSGRQFSNSRSEMNVSTLELGDSALYLCASSLAGWARETQYFGPGTRLLVL.

This clonotype was observed many times. The gene calls are TRBV11-3 and TRBJ2-1, with 8 bases identical to TRBD1. The germline V gene has CDR1 SGHNT and CDR2 YENEEA. This CDR3 is built from 15 residues. With 5 bases clipped from V and 0 bases from J, the junction kept 3 bases outside the gene matches. DNA for the CDR3: TGTGCCAGCAGCGTTACAGGGGGCTCCTACAATGAGCAGTTCTTC. This codes for CASSVTGGSYNEQFF.

This clonotype was counted many times. The CDR3 DNA sequence: TGTGCCAGCAGCCTCCAGGGTATAGCGGGCCACACAGATACGCAGTATTTT. The encoded protein is CASSLQGIAGHTDTQYF. The V and J genes are TRBV7-6 and TRBJ2-3, with TRBD2 identical over 7 bases. The length of the CDR3 is 17 residues. The germline V gene encodes CDR1 SGHVS and CDR2 FNYEAQ. J lost 2 bases, V lost 5 bases, and 13 bases had no gene match.

This clonotype came up many times. The chain uses TRBV5-5 and TRBJ2-7; 7 bases agree with TRBD1. Trimming cost V 5 bases and J 1 base; bases outside gene matches: 6. Germline CDR1 reads SGHKS; CDR2 reads YYEKEE (reference sequence). The CDR3 spans 14 residues. This CDR3 reads CASRYPTGSYEQYF. The CDR3 nucleotides are TGTGCCAGCAGGTACCCGACAGGGTCCTACGAGCAGTACTTC.

This clonotype was picked up a small number of times. The genes are TRBV7-2 and TRBJ2-1; 7 bases line up with TRBD1. The CDR3 is 15 residues long. Losses at the gene ends were 4 bases for V and 7 bases for J; bases not matched to a gene: 10. The V gene's germline CDR1 is SGHTA and CDR2 FQGNSA. CDR3 region: CASSSPTGAPNEQFF. The CDR3 DNA sequence: TGTGCCAGCAGCTCCCCAACAGGGGCCCCTAATGAGCAGTTCTTC.

Many counts were recorded for this clonotype. The V and J genes are TRBV3-1 and TRBJ1-2; TRBD1 matches at 9 bases. Germline lookup yields CDR1 LGHDT and CDR2 YNNKEL (reference sequence). The junction had 4 bases not matched to a gene; V was cut back by 4 bases and J by 4 bases. The CDR3 is made up of 14 amino acids. DNA of the CDR3: TGTGCCAGCAGCCCCGGGACAGGGATCTATGGCTACACCTTC. Amino acids: CASSPGTGIYGYTF.

V and J are TRBV12-3 or TRBV12-4 and TRBJ1-1; D may be TRBD1 (6 bases). The length of the CDR3 is 13 residues. The V end lost 3 bases, the J end lost 3 bases, and 8 bases lay between the germline ends. In DNA, the CDR3 is TGTGCCAGCAGTTTTCCAGGGGACACTGAAGCTTTCTTT. Residues: CASSFPGDTEAFF.

This clonotype has ten or more counts. The V gene is TRBV11-2, the J gene TRBJ2-7; 8 bases align to TRBD1. The CDR3 is made up of 15 amino acids. V dropped 6 bases and J dropped 0; count of bases not matched to a gene: 7. The germline V gene has CDR1 SGHAT and CDR2 FQNNGV. The CDR3 loop reads CASRNRDRTSYEQYF. CDR3 nucleotides: TGTGCCAGCAGAAACCGGGACAGGACCTCCTACGAGCAGTACTTC.

This clonotype was seen only a few times. V is TRBV19 and J is TRBJ2-1; 11 bases align to TRBD2. From germline, CDR1 is LNHDA and CDR2 SQIVND (reference sequence). This CDR3 spans 14 amino acids. Trimming removed 9 bases from V and 7 bases from J; junction bases left unmatched: 8. The CDR3 loop is CASDTSGSGNEQFF. The CDR3 DNA is TGTGCCAGCGATACTAGCGGGAGTGGTAATGAGCAGTTCTTC.

This clonotype was recorded a few times. This sequence joins TRBV20-1 and TRBJ2-2, with 10 bases that match TRBD2. This CDR3 comprises 16 residues. Trimming cost V 3 bases and J 3 bases; bases outside gene matches: 7. CDR1 DFQATT and CDR2 SNEGSKA come from the germline V gene (reference sequence). The CDR3 reads CSARLAGARDTGELFF. Written as DNA, the CDR3 is TGCAGTGCTAGGCTAGCGGGGGCCCGGGACACCGGGGAGCTGTTTTTT.

Ten or more counts support this clonotype. V usage is TRBV20-1 and J usage is TRBJ2-7; D unresolved. The CDR3 has 13 residues. Trimming took 5 bases from V and 1 from J, leaving 12 bases between them. Germline V CDR1 and CDR2: DFQATT, SNEGSKA (reference sequence). The chain's CDR3 is CSADPSASYEQYF. CDR3 sequence (DNA): TGCAGTGCTGACCCCTCGGCATCCTACGAGCAGTACTTC.

The CDR3 here is CATGQGRVNEQFF. Written as DNA, the CDR3 is TGTGCCACCGGACAGGGTCGGGTCAATGAGCAGTTCTTC. This chain joins TRBV6-1 and TRBJ2-1; 8 bases line up with TRBD1. This CDR3 spans 13 amino acids. Germline CDR1 reads MNHNS; CDR2 reads SASEGT. V lost 10 bases and J lost 6; bases outside the gene matches: 8.

This clonotype has a count of ten or more. The chain combines TRBV6-1 with TRBJ2-7, with TRBD2 matching 9 bases. Trimming cost V 7 bases and J 6 bases; bases outside gene matches: 13. The CDR3 has 15 amino acids. Germline CDR1 reads MNHNS; CDR2 reads SASEGT. Here the CDR3 reads CASTKIAGENREQYF. CDR3 in DNA: TGTGCCAGCACGAAGATAGCGGGAGAAAACCGCGAGCAGTACTTC.

Many counts were recorded for this clonotype. The V call is TRBV28, the J call TRBJ2-1, with D unclear. The CDR3 spans 15 residues. Trimming took 5 bases from V and 4 from J, leaving 15 bases between them. Germline V gene data show CDR1 as MDHEN and CDR2 as SYDVKM. The DNA for the CDR3 is TGTGCCAGCAGTCCCAGGAGTAAGGTATACAATGAGCAGTTCTTC. Translated: CASSPRSKVYNEQFF.

This clonotype was counted many times. The gene calls are TRBV9 and TRBJ1-6; unclear D gene. The germline V gene encodes CDR1 SGDLS and CDR2 YYNGEE. The CDR3 contains 14 residues. Deletions cut 1 base from V and 8 bases from J, with 10 bases between. Written as DNA, the CDR3 is TGTGCCAGCAGCGTATCATTTGGGGATTCACCCCTCCACTTT. Amino acid sequence: CASSVSFGDSPLHF.

This clonotype was seen ten or more times. The rearrangement uses TRBV18 and TRBJ2-7, with D possibly TRBD1 on 6 matching bases. V shed 3 bases and J shed 0 bases, with 15 bases lying between them. There are 16 residues in the CDR3. Germline CDR1 and CDR2: KGHSH and LQKENI. The CDR3 DNA is TGTGCCAGCTCACCCCCCGGCAAACAGGGCTCCTACGAGCAGTACTTC. As protein: CASSPPGKQGSYEQYF.

The chain has TRBV12-3 or TRBV12-4 and TRBJ1-2, with D possibly matching TRBD1 (5 bases). The CDR3 has 14 residues. The V gene lost 6 bases and the J gene lost 8 bases, with 19 bases spanning the gap. The CDR3 DNA follows: TGTGCCAGCAGACCCCCGGGCAGGGCCAACGGCTACACCTTC. It yields the protein CASRPPGRANGYTF.

This clonotype has a count of ten or more. V gene TRBV20-1 combines with J gene TRBJ1-2; D not resolved. The V gene's germline CDR1 is DFQATT and CDR2 SNEGSKA (reference sequence). Trimming stripped 3 bases from V and 6 bases from J, with 14 bases between. This CDR3 is 13 amino acids long. As DNA, the CDR3 is TGCAGTGCTAGCAACGAGGCGTCGAATGGCTACACCTTC. It encodes CSASNEASNGYTF.

This clonotype was seen a few times. The chain couples TRBV7-8 to TRBJ2-5; TRBD2 matches 8 bases. V shed 1 base and J 4 bases; nucleotides not matched to a gene: 5. Germline assignment: CDR1 SGHVS and CDR2 FQNEAQ. This CDR3 spans 15 amino acids. The CDR3: CASSLVLAGLETQYF. CDR3 DNA: TGTGCCAGCAGCTTAGTTCTAGCGGGTCTAGAGACCCAGTACTTC.

This clonotype was seen many times. The rearrangement links TRBV4-1 to TRBJ2-7; D not resolved. The V gene's germline CDR1 is MGHRA and CDR2 YSYEKL. V lost 1 base and J lost 0, with 10 bases in between. This CDR3 region has 15 residues. The CDR3 is CASSQVEANSYEQYF. CDR3 DNA sequence: TGCGCCAGCAGCCAAGTAGAGGCCAACTCCTACGAGCAGTACTTC.

This clonotype was seen repeatedly, ten times or more. The genes are TRBV7-9 and TRBJ1-2, with 7 bases fitting TRBD1. The J segment lost 5 bases and the V segment lost 2 bases, leaving 5 bases of the junction unmatched. This CDR3 contains 14 residues. Germline V CDR1 and CDR2: SEHNR, FQNEAQ (reference sequence). CDR3 sequence (DNA): TGTGCCAGCAGCTTACAACCGGGACAGTATGGCTACACCTTC. Its protein is CASSLQPGQYGYTF.